The next 11 T cell receptor beta chains were all read from a single sample in a study of cytomegalovirus exposure and HLA in healthy donors. Vbeta (60) and Jbeta (13) primers were used in the PCR. Produced via immunoSEQ multiplex PCR; TCRdb's table is partial and in-frame only. Seen here are around 150,000 clones, around 75% observed once, and the top ten hold 1.9%. Sequencing input: PBMCs. The receptors originated from a human donor in good health.

The chain is built from TRBV9 and TRBJ2-1, with D tentatively TRBD2 (7 bases). CDR3 length: 15 residues. Germline-derived CDR1 and CDR2 are SGDLS and YYNGEE. The germline V and J ends were trimmed by 4 bases and 4 bases, with 15 bases remaining between them. CDR3: CASSPSGGLYNEQFF. Written as DNA, the CDR3 is TGTGCCAGCAGCCCTTCGGGGGGCCTTTACAATGAGCAGTTCTTC. The full variable domain, its missing parts supplied by reference TRBV9 and TRBJ2-1, is DSGVTQTPKHLITATGQRVTLRCSPRSGDLSVYWYQQSLDQGLQFLIQYYNGEERAKGNILERFSAQQFPDLHSELNLSSLELGDSALYFCASSPSGGLYNEQFFGPGTRLTVL.

The CDR3: CATSRDRGDTQYF. The CDR3 coding sequence is TGTGCCACCAGCAGAGATAGGGGGGATACGCAGTATTTT. The chain links TRBV15 to TRBJ2-3, with D maybe TRBD1 (6 bases). CDR1 is LNHNV, CDR2 YYDKDF, per germline (reference sequence). V lost 0 bases, J lost 6 bases, and 7 bases lay in between. The CDR3 runs to 13 residues.

The V call is TRBV14, the J call TRBJ2-5, with D perhaps TRBD2 (5 bases). Germline loops: CDR1 SGHDN, CDR2 FVKESK. V was cut by 1 base and J by 5 bases, with 14 bases left in between. The CDR3 extends over 15 amino acids. The CDR3 reads CASSQGARGQETQYF. CDR3 bases: TGTGCCAGCAGCCAAGGGGCCCGAGGGCAGGAGACCCAGTACTTC.

The chain recombines TRBV7-6 with TRBJ2-7, with D possibly being TRBD1 (6 bases). CDR1 is SGHVS, CDR2 FNYEAQ, per germline. V was shortened by 1 base and J by 2 bases, with 9 bases between the two germline ends. The CDR3 spans 14 residues. The CDR3 DNA sequence: TGTGCCAGCAGCTTAGTCCCAGGGGCCTACGAGCAGTACTTC. It encodes CASSLVPGAYEQYF.

The V gene is TRBV5-6, the J gene TRBJ1-2; unclear D gene. Trimming took 3 bases from V and 3 from J, leaving 15 bases between them. CDR3 length: 15 amino acids. Germline V gives CDR1 SGHDT, CDR2 YYEEEE. The DNA of the CDR3 is TGTGCCAGCAGCTCCCCCTCTCGGGAATACTATGGCTACACCTTC. As protein: CASSSPSREYYGYTF.

The V and J genes are TRBV5-6 and TRBJ2-3; D not resolved. The CDR3 totals 14 residues. Trimming stripped 4 bases from V and 4 bases from J, with 13 bases between. Germline V gene lookup returns CDR1 SGHDT and CDR2 YYEEEE. CDR3 amino acids: CASSRTQSPDTQYF. CDR3 nucleotides: TGTGCCAGCAGCCGAACTCAAAGCCCAGATACGCAGTATTTT.

This clone was counted between two and nine times. This sequence joins TRBV10-1 and TRBJ2-3; no clear D gene. The V end was cut by 0 bases, the J end by 1 base, with 8 bases between. From germline, CDR1 is WNHNN and CDR2 SYGVQD (reference sequence). This CDR3 is built from 15 residues. The CDR3 region has the DNA TGCGCCAGCAGTGAGTCAATAGCAGGCACAGATACGCAGTATTTT. Its protein is CASSESIAGTDTQYF.

V is TRBV7-2 and J is TRBJ2-3, with D possibly matching TRBD1 (5 bases). Germline V gene lookup returns CDR1 SGHTA and CDR2 FQGNSA. This CDR3 is 16 amino acids long. The ends were cut back, 5 bases at V and 2 bases at J, with 17 bases in the middle. In DNA form, the CDR3 reads TGTGCCAGCAGCGCCGAAGGACAAATAAACACAGATACGCAGTATTTT. Translating gives CASSAEGQINTDTQYF.

The CDR3 here is CASSLTSWDNEQFF. The CDR3 DNA sequence: TGTGCCAGCAGCCTGACTAGCTGGGACAATGAGCAGTTCTTC. V usage is TRBV5-4 and J usage is TRBJ2-1; TRBD2 matches at 7 bases. V was pared by 4 bases and J by 5 bases, with 6 bases of the junction left unmatched. This CDR3 has 14 amino acids. Germline CDR1 is SGHNT and CDR2 is YYREEE (reference sequence).

This rearrangement joins TRBV12-2 to TRBJ2-2; the D call of TRBD2 is as the table states it, not checked on the DNA. TRBV12-2 constitutes a pseudogene. This CDR3 has 8 amino acids. The CDR3 nucleotides are TGTGCAAGTCTCGGGCTGTTTTTT. Residues: CASLGLFF.

The chain has TRBV4-3 and TRBJ2-1; TRBD2 might be the D (5 bases). This CDR3 region has 12 residues. Deletions cut 1 base from V and 10 bases from J, with 8 bases between. Germline-derived CDR1 and CDR2 are LGHNA and YSLEER. For the CDR3, the DNA is TGCGCCAGCAGCCAAGTTCGCGGGGAGCAGTTCTTC. Translating it yields CASSQVRGEQFF.